Each of the 5 T cell receptor beta chains below was sequenced from the same sample in a study of T cells and copy number aberrations in small-cell lung cancer. Produced via immunoSEQ multiplex PCR; TCRdb's table is partial and in-frame only. The data contain over a thousand clones, about 80% of them singletons. Sequencing was carried out using normal tissue next to the tumor. These receptors all stem from a man aged 55 to 69 with small cell lung cancer.

This clone rates as large. The chain employs TRBV19 and TRBJ1-2; 9 positions agree with TRBD1. V was pared by 5 bases and J by 7 bases, with 17 bases of the junction left unmatched. The germline V gene encodes CDR1 LNHDA and CDR2 SQIVND (reference sequence). The length of the CDR3 is 17 residues. The CDR3 sequence is CASSSRGQGLEVGGYTF. The CDR3 DNA reads TGTGCCAGTAGTTCAAGGGGACAGGGCCTCGAGGTCGGTGGCTACACCTTC.

The chain recombines TRBV30 with TRBJ2-5; D remains unclear. This CDR3 is 11 amino acids long. Trimming removed 1 base at V and 6 bases at J, with 6 bases between. Germline CDR1 reads GTSNPN; CDR2 reads SVGIG (reference sequence). Here the CDR3 DNA reads TGTGCCTGGAGTGCAAGACAGACCCAGTACTTC. Translated, it gives CAWSARQTQYF.

This chain joins TRBV7-2 and TRBJ1-1; D is unclear. The CDR3 loop spans 13 amino acids. Trimming pared 4 bases from V and 5 bases from J, leaving 11 bases between. The germline V gene has CDR1 SGHTA and CDR2 FQGNSA. The CDR3 loop is CASSSSLETEAFF. The CDR3 DNA reads TGTGCCAGCAGCTCCTCCCTTGAGACTGAAGCTTTCTTT. The complete variable domain, with remaining parts taken from reference TRBV7-2 and TRBJ1-1, reads GAGVSQSPSNKVTEKGKDVELRCDPISGHTALYWYRQSLGQGLEFLIYFQGNSAPDKSGLPSDRFSAERTGGSVSTLTIQRTQQEDSAVYLCASSSSLETEAFFGQGTRLTVV.

The V and J genes are TRBV18 and TRBJ2-5, with TRBD1 matching 11 bases. Germline-derived CDR1 and CDR2 are KGHSH and LQKENI. V trimming: 2 bases; J trimming: 5 bases; junction bases outside the gene matches: 1. The CDR3 is 14 residues long. The CDR3: CASSPRDRGETQYF. As DNA, the CDR3 is TGTGCCAGCTCACCAAGGGACAGGGGGGAGACCCAGTACTTC. Looking up the rest from reference TRBV18 and TRBJ2-5 gives the full variable domain: NAGVMQNPRHLVRRRGQEARLRCSPMKGHSHVYWYRQLPEEGLKFMVYLQKENIIDESGMPKERFSAEFPKEGPSILRIQQVVRGDSAAYFCASSPRDRGETQYFGPGTRLLVL.

The V gene is TRBV11-1, the J gene TRBJ2-2; 8 bases agree with TRBD1. The trim removed 5 bases at V and 6 bases at J, leaving 11 bases unmatched. From germline, CDR1 is SGHAT and CDR2 FQDESV (reference sequence). The CDR3 runs 16 residues. The CDR3 is CASSPSWQGASGELFF. As DNA, the CDR3 is TGTGCCAGCAGCCCCTCTTGGCAGGGGGCATCCGGGGAGCTGTTTTTT.